The 18 T cell receptor beta chains given below trace back to one sample, sequenced in a study of PD-L1 blockade in urothelial cancer. Libraries were prepared by immunoSEQ multiplex PCR; TCRdb keeps only in-frame clonotypes and omits some of them. The repertoire has tens of thousands of clones, roughly 80% of them found once; the top ten carry more than 3.5%. The source was PBMCs, collected around atezolizumab (anti-PD-L1) treatment. All receptors come from a man in his 70s with urothelial cancer.

The rearrangement uses TRBV2 and TRBJ2-1; 9 positions match TRBD2. Germline V gene data show CDR1 as SNHLY and CDR2 as FYNNEI. This CDR3 has 16 residues. Trimming removed 3 bases from V and 4 bases from J; junction bases left unmatched: 7. CDR3 nucleotide sequence: TGTGCCAGCAGTGAGTCCGGGACTAGCCTATACAATGAGCAGTTCTTC. The encoded protein is CASSESGTSLYNEQFF.

The chain couples TRBV18 to TRBJ1-3; D remains unclear. V lost 3 bases to trimming and J lost 0 bases, with 12 bases between them. Germline V gives CDR1 KGHSH, CDR2 LQKENI. The CDR3 is made up of 16 amino acids. In nucleotides, the CDR3 is TGTGCCAGCTCACCGCAGGTCCTCGTCTCTGGAAACACCATATATTTT. Its protein product is CASSPQVLVSGNTIYF.

Only one count was recorded for this clone. V is TRBV7-2 and J is TRBJ1-2; D not resolved. Trimming took 1 base from V and 6 from J, leaving 12 bases between them. Germline lookup yields CDR1 SGHTA and CDR2 FQGNSA. This CDR3 comprises 14 residues. CDR3 loop: CASSLGAEVNGYTF. CDR3 bases: TGTGCCAGCAGCTTAGGGGCAGAAGTTAATGGCTACACCTTC. The variable domain in full, completed from reference TRBV7-2 and TRBJ1-2, reads GAGVSQSPSNKVTEKGKDVELRCDPISGHTALYWYRQSLGQGLEFLIYFQGNSAPDKSGLPSDRFSAERTGGSVSTLTIQRTQQEDSAVYLCASSLGAEVNGYTFGSGTRLTVV.

The chain carries TRBV18 and TRBJ2-7; a possible D gene is TRBD2 (6 bases). V was cut by 5 bases and J by 4 bases, with 12 bases left in between. The CDR3 length is 13 residues. Germline values: CDR1 KGHSH, CDR2 LQKENI. The CDR3 loop reads CASSGGPQYEQYF. DNA of the CDR3: TGTGCCAGCTCAGGAGGGCCTCAATACGAGCAGTACTTC.

The genes are TRBV4-3 and TRBJ2-3, with 14 bases identical to TRBD2. CDR3 size: 22 residues. The germline V gene has CDR1 LGHNA and CDR2 YSLEER. J lost 2 bases, V lost 0 bases, and 16 bases had no gene match. The CDR3 is CASSQEILSGGLAGAPTDTQYF. In DNA form, the CDR3 reads TGCGCCAGCAGCCAAGAAATACTTTCGGGGGGACTAGCGGGGGCCCCCACAGATACGCAGTATTTT.

The chain recombines TRBV25-1 with TRBJ2-1, with 10 bases that match TRBD1. This CDR3 comprises 15 residues. Trimming cost V 4 bases and J 5 bases; bases outside gene matches: 5. In germline, CDR1 is MGHDK, CDR2 SYGVNS. Here the CDR3 DNA reads TGTGCCAGCAGTGGGACAGGGGGGGGTCACAATGAGCAGTTCTTC. It yields the protein CASSGTGGGHNEQFF. Drawing the rest from reference TRBV25-1 and TRBJ2-1, the complete variable domain is EADIYQTPRYLVIGTGKKITLECSQTMGHDKMYWYQQDPGMELHLIHYSYGVNSTEKGDLSSESTVSRIRTEHFPLTLESARPSHTSQYLCASSGTGGGHNEQFFGPGTRLTVL.

CDR3: CASSLGLGEGEKLFF. CDR3 coding DNA: TGTGCCAGCAGCTTAGGCCTTGGGGAGGGAGAAAAACTGTTTTTT. The chain recombines TRBV13 with TRBJ1-4; D unresolved. V was cut by 0 bases and J by 8 bases, with 13 bases left in between. CDR3 length equals 15 residues. Germline V gives CDR1 PRHDT, CDR2 FYEKMQ (reference sequence).

V is TRBV5-1 and J is TRBJ1-2; TRBD1 matches at 7 bases. Germline V gene lookup returns CDR1 SGHRS and CDR2 YFSETQ. The CDR3 runs to 14 residues. J was trimmed by 7 bases and V by 4 bases; bases with no gene match: 10. CDR3 coding DNA: TGCGCCAGCAGCCCTCAGGGGGAACGTGGTGGCTACACCTTC. This sequence encodes CASSPQGERGGYTF.

The genes are TRBV11-3 and TRBJ2-5; 8 bases match TRBD1. This CDR3 contains 14 residues. Trimming cost V 8 bases and J 5 bases; bases outside gene matches: 10. Germline V gene data show CDR1 as SGHNT and CDR2 as YENEEA. CDR3 sequence reads: CASGAGGNRETQYF. CDR3 coding DNA: TGTGCCAGCGGGGCAGGGGGCAATAGGGAGACCCAGTACTTC. Combining the CDR3 with reference TRBV11-3 and TRBJ2-5 gives the whole variable domain EAGVVQSPRYKIIEKKQPVAFWCNPISGHNTLYWYLQNLGQGPELLIRYENEEAVDDSQLPKDRFSAERLKGVDSTLKIQPAELGDSAVYLCASGAGGNRETQYFGPGTRLLVL.

The chain links TRBV7-3 to TRBJ1-1, with a tentative D call TRBD1 (5 bases). Germline values: CDR1 SGHTA, CDR2 FQGTGA. The CDR3 consists of 14 residues. Deletions cut 3 bases from V and 3 bases from J, with 11 bases between. The CDR3 protein is CASSLGRRDTEAFF. The CDR3 region has the DNA TGTGCCAGCAGCTTGGGGCGTAGGGACACTGAAGCTTTCTTT.

This clone turned up a few times. This rearrangement joins TRBV30 to TRBJ2-6; the D gene is possibly TRBD2 (6 bases). CDR3 length equals 16 residues. Trimming took off 5 bases at V and 0 bases at J, with 14 bases between the two ends. Germline CDR1 reads GTSNPN; CDR2 reads SVGIG (reference sequence). CDR3 DNA sequence: TGTGCCTGGGATCCTCGGGGACTCTCTGGGGCCAACGTCCTGACTTTC. Amino acids: CAWDPRGLSGANVLTF.

The chain combines TRBV9 with TRBJ1-4; 8 nucleotides match TRBD1. V gave up 4 bases and J gave up 5 bases; unmatched junction bases: 4. Looked up from germline, CDR1 is SGDLS and CDR2 is YYNGEE. The length of the CDR3 is 14 residues. The CDR3 coding sequence is TGTGCCAGCAGCCAGGACAGGGTGAATGAAAAACTGTTTTTT. Protein sequence: CASSQDRVNEKLFF.

This clone was counted a few times. The chain carries TRBV28 and TRBJ2-1, with 9 bases that match TRBD2. The germline CDR1 and CDR2 sequences are MDHEN and SYDVKM. This CDR3 comprises 16 residues. V was pared by 2 bases and J by 5 bases, with 7 bases of the junction left unmatched. CDR3 sequence: CASSLGLSGRNNEQFF. CDR3 coding DNA: TGTGCCAGCAGTTTAGGGTTAAGCGGGAGGAACAATGAGCAGTTCTTC.

The CDR3 sequence is CASSTRGSLKTQYF. The CDR3 region has the DNA TGTGCCAGTAGTACTCGCGGGAGTTTGAAGACCCAGTACTTC. The chain has TRBV19 and TRBJ2-5; TRBD2 matches at 7 bases. The CDR3 has 14 residues. In germline, CDR1 is LNHDA, CDR2 SQIVND (reference sequence). The V and J ends lost 4 bases and 6 bases, in that order; junction bases with no gene match: 8.

The rearrangement joins TRBV7-9 to TRBJ1-2; the D gene is possibly TRBD1 (6 bases). CDR3 length: 15 amino acids. Germline values: CDR1 SEHNR, CDR2 FQNEAQ (reference sequence). Trimming left V 2 bases short and J 2 bases short, with 12 bases between. CDR3 coding DNA: TGTGCCAGCAGCTTACTAACAGGGTACAACTATGGCTACACCTTC. Protein product: CASSLLTGYNYGYTF.

The chain employs TRBV6-1 and TRBJ1-2; no definite D call. Germline V gene sequence: CDR1 MNHNS, CDR2 SASEGT. V lost 6 bases to trimming and J lost 2 bases, with 7 bases between them. This CDR3 spans 12 amino acids. The CDR3 sequence is CASSFRNYGYTF. The CDR3 DNA is TGTGCCAGCAGCTTCAGGAACTATGGCTACACCTTC.

This clone was observed a few times. This chain joins TRBV7-3 and TRBJ2-1, with 8 bases fitting TRBD2. CDR3 length equals 16 residues. With 5 bases clipped from V and 7 bases from J, the junction kept 13 bases outside the gene matches. Germline V gene data show CDR1 as SGHTA and CDR2 as FQGTGA. CDR3: CASSPRGAGDRNEQFF. CDR3 nucleotide sequence: TGTGCCAGCAGCCCCCGTGGAGCGGGAGACAGGAATGAGCAGTTCTTC.

This chain connects TRBV4-3 to TRBJ2-1, with 10 bases matching TRBD1. The length of the CDR3 is 15 residues. V lost 4 bases, J lost 6 bases, and 6 bases stayed unmatched. Per the germline V gene, CDR1 is LGHNA and CDR2 is YSLEER. The CDR3 coding sequence is TGCGCCAGCAGCCCAGACAGGGGGCGCTCCAATGAGCAGTTCTTC. Translating it yields CASSPDRGRSNEQFF.